The TCR beta chain under discussion was sequenced for a study of identical twins. TCRdb re-called the 5' RACE reads through MiXCR, storing one row per CDR3 protein. The sample yields 500,000 to 550,000 distinct CDR3 sequences, around 20% seen once. The germline V gene has CDR1 SGHRS and CDR2 YFSETQ. Trimming shortened V by 2 bases and J by 6 bases, and 13 bases separated the two germline ends. This CDR3 is 14 amino acids long. The sample also formed part of further work on T cells expressing NK-cell markers.

This chain joins TRBV5-1 and TRBJ2-3; D is uncertain. Material for sequencing was CD4+ T cells sorted from blood. This receptor was identified in a woman under 30 in good health. The CDR3, as DNA: TGCGCCAGCAGCTTCCGATCGGGTCTTGATACGCAGTATTTT. Translated, it gives CASSFRSGLDTQYF. Supplemented by reference TRBV5-1 and TRBJ2-3, the full variable domain reads KAGVTQTPRYLIKTRGQQVTLSCSPISGHRSVSWYQQTPGQGLQFLFEYFSETQRNKGNFPGRFSGRQFSNSRSEMNVSTLELGDSALYLCASSFRSGLDTQYFGPGTRLTVL.